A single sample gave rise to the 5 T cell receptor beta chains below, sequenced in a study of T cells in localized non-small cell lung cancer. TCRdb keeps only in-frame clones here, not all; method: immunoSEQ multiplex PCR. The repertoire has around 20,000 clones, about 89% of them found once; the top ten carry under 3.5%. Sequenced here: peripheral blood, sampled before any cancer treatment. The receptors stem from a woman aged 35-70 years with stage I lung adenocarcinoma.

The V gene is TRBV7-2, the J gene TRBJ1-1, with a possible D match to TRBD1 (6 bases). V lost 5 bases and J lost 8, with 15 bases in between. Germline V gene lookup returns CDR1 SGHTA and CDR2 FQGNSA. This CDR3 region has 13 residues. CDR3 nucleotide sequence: TGTGCCAGCAGCGTTAATGGACAGACGGAAGCTTTCTTT. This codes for CASSVNGQTEAFF.

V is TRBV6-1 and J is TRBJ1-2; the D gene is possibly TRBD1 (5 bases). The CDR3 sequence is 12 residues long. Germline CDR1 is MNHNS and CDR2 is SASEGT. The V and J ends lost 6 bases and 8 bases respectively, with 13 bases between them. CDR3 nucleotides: TGTGCCAGCAGGGAAATTGACAGCGGCTACACCTTC. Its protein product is CASREIDSGYTF.

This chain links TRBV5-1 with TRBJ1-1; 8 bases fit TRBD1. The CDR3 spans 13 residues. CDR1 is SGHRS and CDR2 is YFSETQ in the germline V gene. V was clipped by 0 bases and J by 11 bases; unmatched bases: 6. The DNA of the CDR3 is TGCGCCAGCAGCTTGGCCGGACAGGGTGGTGCTTTCTTT. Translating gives CASSLAGQGGAFF.

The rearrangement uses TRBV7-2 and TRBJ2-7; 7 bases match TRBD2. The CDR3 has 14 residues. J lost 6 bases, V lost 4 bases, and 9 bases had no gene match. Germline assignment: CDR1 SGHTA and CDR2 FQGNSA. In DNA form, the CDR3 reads TGTGCCAGCAGCTCGGGACTATCCCGAAGCGAGCAGTACTTC. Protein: CASSSGLSRSEQYF.

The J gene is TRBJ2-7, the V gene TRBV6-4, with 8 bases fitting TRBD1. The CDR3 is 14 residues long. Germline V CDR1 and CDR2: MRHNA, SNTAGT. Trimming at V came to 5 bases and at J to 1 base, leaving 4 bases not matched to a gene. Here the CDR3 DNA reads TGTGCCAGCAGTCCGGACAGGGAGTCCTACGAGCAGTACTTC. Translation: CASSPDRESYEQYF.